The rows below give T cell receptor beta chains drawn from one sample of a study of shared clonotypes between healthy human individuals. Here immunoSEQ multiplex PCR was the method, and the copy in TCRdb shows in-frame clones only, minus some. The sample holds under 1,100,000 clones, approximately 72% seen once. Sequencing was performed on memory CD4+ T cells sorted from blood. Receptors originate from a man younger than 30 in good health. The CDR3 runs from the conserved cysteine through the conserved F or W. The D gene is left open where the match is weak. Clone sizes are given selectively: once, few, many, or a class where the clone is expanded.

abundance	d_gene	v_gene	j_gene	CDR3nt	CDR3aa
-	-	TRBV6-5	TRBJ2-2	TGTGCCAGCAGGGACAGTAACACCGGGGAGCTGTTTTTT	CASRDSNTGELFF
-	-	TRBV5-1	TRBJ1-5	TGCGCCAGCAGCTTGGAGGGGGTCGGCAATCAGCCCCAGCATTTT	CASSLEGVGNQPQHF
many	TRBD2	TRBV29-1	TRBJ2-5	TGCAGTGTCGGGGGGTCCCAAGAGACCCAGTACTTC	CSVGGSQETQYF
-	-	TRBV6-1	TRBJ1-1	TGTGCCAGCAGTGAGATGGGCAGGGGTCAGACTGAAGCTTTCTTT	CASSEMGRGQTEAFF
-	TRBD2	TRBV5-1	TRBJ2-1	TGCGCCAGCAGCTTTAGCGGGGGGCACGTTGAGCAGTTCTTC	CASSFSGGHVEQFF
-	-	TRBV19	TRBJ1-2	TGTGCCAGTAGTAGGCAGAAGGGGCTCTCTAACTATGGCTACACCTTC	CASSRQKGLSNYGYTF
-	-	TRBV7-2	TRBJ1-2	TGTGCCAGCAGCTTAGTGGGGGGCGCAAACTCGGTGGACACCTTC	CASSLVGGANSVDTF
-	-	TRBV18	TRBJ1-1	TGTGCCAGCTCATCGGACAGGAACACTGAAGCTTTCTTT	CASSSDRNTEAFF
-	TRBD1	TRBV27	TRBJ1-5	TGTGCCAGCAGTTTAGGAACAGGGGGCCGTCAGCCCCAGCATTTT	CASSLGTGGRQPQHF
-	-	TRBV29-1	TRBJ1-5	TGCAGCGTTGGGGACGGCAATCAGCCCCAGCATTTT	CSVGDGNQPQHF